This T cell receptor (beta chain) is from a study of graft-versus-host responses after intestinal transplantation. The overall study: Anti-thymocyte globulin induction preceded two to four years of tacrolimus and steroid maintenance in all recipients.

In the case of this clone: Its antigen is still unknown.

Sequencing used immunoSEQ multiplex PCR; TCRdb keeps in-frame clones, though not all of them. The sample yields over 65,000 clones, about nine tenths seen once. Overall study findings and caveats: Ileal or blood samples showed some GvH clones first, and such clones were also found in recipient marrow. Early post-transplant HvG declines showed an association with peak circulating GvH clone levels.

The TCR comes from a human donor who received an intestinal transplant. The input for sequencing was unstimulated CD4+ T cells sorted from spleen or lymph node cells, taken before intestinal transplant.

The CDR3 sequence is CASSLLGQGNMNTEAFF. CDR3 coding DNA: TGTGCCAGCAGCTTATTAGGACAGGGAAACATGAACACTGAAGCTTTCTTT. This chain links TRBV5-6 with TRBJ1-1; 8 nucleotides agree with TRBD1. V trimming: 2 bases; J trimming: 0 bases; junction bases outside the gene matches: 9. The CDR3 contains 17 residues. The germline V gene has CDR1 SGHDT and CDR2 YYEEEE. Full variable domain (missing parts from reference TRBV5-6 and TRBJ1-1): DAGVTQSPTHLIKTRGQQVTLRCSPKSGHDTVSWYQQALGQGPQFIFQYYEEEERQRGNFPDRFSGHQFPNYSSELNVNALLLGDSALYLCASSLLGQGNMNTEAFFGQGTRLTVV.